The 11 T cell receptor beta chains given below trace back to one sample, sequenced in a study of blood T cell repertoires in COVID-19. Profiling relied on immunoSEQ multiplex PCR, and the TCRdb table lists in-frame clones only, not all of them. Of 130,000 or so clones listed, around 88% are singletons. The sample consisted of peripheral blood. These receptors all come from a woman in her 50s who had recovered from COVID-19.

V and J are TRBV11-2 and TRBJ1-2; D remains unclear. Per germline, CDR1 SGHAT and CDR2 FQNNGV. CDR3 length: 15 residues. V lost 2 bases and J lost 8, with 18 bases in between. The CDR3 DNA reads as TGTGCCAGCAGCTTATTTAGGACTTTCAGAGGCGGCTACACCTTC. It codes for CASSLFRTFRGGYTF.

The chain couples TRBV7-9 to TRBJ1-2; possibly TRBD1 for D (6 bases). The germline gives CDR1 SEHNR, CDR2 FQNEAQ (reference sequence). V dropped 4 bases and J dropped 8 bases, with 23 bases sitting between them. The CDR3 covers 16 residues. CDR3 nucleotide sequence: TGTGCCAGCAGCTCCCGTTCTTATGGGGGCCAGCAGGGCTACACCTTC. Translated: CASSSRSYGGQQGYTF.

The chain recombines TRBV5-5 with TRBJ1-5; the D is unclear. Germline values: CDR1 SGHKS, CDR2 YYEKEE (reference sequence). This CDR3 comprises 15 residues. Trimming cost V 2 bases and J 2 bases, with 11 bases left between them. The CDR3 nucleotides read TGTGCCAGCAGCTTCGAGGGTATGCGCAATCAGCCCCAGCATTTT. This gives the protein CASSFEGMRNQPQHF.

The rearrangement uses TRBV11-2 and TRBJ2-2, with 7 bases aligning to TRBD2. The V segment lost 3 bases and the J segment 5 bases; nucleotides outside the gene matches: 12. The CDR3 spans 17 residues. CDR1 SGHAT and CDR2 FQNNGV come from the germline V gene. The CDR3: CASSFRRGIQGTGELFF. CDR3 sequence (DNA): TGTGCCAGCAGCTTCCGGCGGGGGATACAAGGGACCGGGGAGCTGTTTTTT.

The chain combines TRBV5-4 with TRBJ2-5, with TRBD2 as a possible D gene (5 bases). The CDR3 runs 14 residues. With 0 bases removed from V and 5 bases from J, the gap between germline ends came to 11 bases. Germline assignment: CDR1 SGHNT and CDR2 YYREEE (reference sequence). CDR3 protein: CASSLAATGETQYF. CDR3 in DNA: TGTGCCAGCAGCTTGGCGGCCACGGGGGAGACCCAGTACTTC.

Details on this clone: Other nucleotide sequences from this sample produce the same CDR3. The DNA for the CDR3 is TGTGCCAGCAGTTACTCCCGGAACACTGAAGCTTTCTTT. Residues: CASSYSRNTEAFF. The V call is TRBV6-5, the J call TRBJ1-1; the D is unclear. CDR1 is MNHEY and CDR2 is SVGAGI in the germline V gene. V shed 0 bases and J shed 1 base, with 3 bases lying between them. This CDR3 region has 13 residues.

As DNA, the CDR3 is TGTGCCAGTAGTATTATAGCGAACACTGAAGCTTTCTTT. Translating gives CASSIIANTEAFF. This chain links TRBV19 with TRBJ1-1; D remains ambiguous. The germline V gene has CDR1 LNHDA and CDR2 SQIVND (reference sequence). V was cut by 3 bases and J by 1 base, with 6 bases left in between. The length of the CDR3 is 13 residues.

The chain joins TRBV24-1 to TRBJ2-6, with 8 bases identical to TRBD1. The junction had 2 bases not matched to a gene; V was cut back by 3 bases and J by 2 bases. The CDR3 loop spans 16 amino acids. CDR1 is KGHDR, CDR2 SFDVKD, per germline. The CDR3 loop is CATSDPQGAGANVLTF. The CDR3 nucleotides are TGTGCCACCAGTGATCCACAGGGGGCTGGGGCCAACGTCCTGACTTTC.

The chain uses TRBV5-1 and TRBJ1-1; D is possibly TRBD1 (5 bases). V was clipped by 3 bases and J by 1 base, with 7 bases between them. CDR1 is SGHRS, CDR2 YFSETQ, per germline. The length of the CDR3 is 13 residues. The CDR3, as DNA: TGCGCCAGCAGCTATGGACAGAACACTGAAGCTTTCTTT. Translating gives CASSYGQNTEAFF.

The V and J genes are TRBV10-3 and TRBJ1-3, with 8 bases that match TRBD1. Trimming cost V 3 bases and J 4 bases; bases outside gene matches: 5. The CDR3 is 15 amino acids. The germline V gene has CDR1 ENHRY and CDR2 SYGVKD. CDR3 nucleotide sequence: TGTGCCATCAGTGACGTGGACAGGGCCGGAAACACCATATATTTT. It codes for CAISDVDRAGNTIYF.

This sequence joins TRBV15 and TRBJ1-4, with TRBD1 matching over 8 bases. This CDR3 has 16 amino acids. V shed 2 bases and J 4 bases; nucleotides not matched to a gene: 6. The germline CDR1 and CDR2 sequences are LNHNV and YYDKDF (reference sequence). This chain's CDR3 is CATSRRVTGGNEKLFF. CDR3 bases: TGTGCCACCAGCAGAAGGGTCACAGGGGGTAATGAAAAACTGTTTTTT.